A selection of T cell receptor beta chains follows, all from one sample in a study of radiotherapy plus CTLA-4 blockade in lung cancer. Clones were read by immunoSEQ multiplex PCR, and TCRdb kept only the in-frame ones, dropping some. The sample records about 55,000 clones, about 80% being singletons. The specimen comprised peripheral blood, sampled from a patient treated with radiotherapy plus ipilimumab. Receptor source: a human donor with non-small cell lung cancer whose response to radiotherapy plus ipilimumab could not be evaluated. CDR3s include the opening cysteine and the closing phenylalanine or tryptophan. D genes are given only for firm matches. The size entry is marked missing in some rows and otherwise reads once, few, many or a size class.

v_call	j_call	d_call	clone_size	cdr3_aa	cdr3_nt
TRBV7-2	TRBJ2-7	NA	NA	CASSSFYEQYF	TGTGCCAGCAGCTCCTTCTACGAGCAGTACTTC
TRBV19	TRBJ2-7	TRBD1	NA	CASTPALGQGVYEQYF	TGTGCCAGCACCCCCGCTCTGGGACAGGGGGTTTATGAGCAGTACTTC
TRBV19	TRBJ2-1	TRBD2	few	CASSIGLAAYNEQFF	TGTGCCAGTAGTATAGGGCTAGCGGCTTATAATGAGCAGTTCTTC
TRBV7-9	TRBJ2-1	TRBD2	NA	CASSLGTSGADEQFF	TGTGCCAGCAGCTTGGGGACTAGCGGGGCTGATGAGCAGTTCTTC
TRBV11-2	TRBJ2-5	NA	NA	CASSLDRLRGETQYF	TGTGCCAGCAGCTTAGATCGATTAAGGGGGGAGACCCAGTACTTC
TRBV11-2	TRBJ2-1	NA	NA	CANSLDLRGHYNEQFF	TGTGCCAACAGCTTAGATCTCAGAGGGCACTACAATGAGCAGTTCTTC
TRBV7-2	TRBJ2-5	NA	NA	CASSLNRQETQYF	TGTGCCAGCAGCTTAAACAGACAAGAGACCCAGTACTTC
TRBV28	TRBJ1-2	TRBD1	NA	CASTLRGQGRGYTF	TGTGCCAGCACCCTTAGGGGGCAGGGCCGGGGCTACACCTTC
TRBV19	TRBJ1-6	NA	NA	CASRQDGKDNSPLHF	TGTGCCAGTAGACAGGACGGAAAGGATAATTCACCCCTCCACTTT
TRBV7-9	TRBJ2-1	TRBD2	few	CASSQGLAEYNEQFF	TGCGCCAGCAGCCAAGGACTAGCGGAATACAATGAGCAGTTCTTC
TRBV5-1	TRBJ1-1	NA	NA	CASSLQAGGGNTEAFF	TGCGCCAGCAGCTTGCAGGCGGGAGGGGGGAACACTGAAGCTTTCTTT
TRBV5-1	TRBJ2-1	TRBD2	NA	CASSLGVGGSSYNEQFF	TGCGCCAGCAGCTTAGGGGTGGGGGGGAGCTCCTACAATGAGCAGTTCTTC
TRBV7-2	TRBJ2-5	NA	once	CASTVRGRETQYF	TGTGCCAGCACCGTCCGGGGGAGAGAGACCCAGTACTTC
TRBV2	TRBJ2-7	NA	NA	CASSVDSLREYF	TGTGCCAGCAGTGTCGACTCCCTGAGGGAGTACTTC
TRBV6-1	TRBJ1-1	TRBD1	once	CASSVRGQGATAFF	TGTGCCAGCTCCGTAAGGGGACAGGGGGCGACAGCTTTCTTT
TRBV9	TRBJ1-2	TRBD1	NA	CASSVGQGAIYGYTF	TGTGCCAGCAGCGTAGGACAGGGGGCAATCTATGGCTACACCTTC
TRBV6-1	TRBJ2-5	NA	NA	CASSVGPFQETQYF	TGTGCCAGCAGTGTGGGCCCCTTCCAAGAGACCCAGTACTTC
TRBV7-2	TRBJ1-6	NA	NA	CASSLALEALHF	TGTGCCAGCAGCTTAGCGTTGGAGGCCCTCCACTTT
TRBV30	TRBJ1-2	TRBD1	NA	CAWERTGGRYGYTF	TGTGCCTGGGAGAGGACAGGGGGGCGCTATGGCTACACCTTC
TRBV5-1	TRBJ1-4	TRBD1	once	CASSPDRGDEKLFF	TGCGCCAGCAGCCCGGACAGGGGGGATGAAAAACTGTTTTTT
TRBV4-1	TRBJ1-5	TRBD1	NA	CASSQDRQGRQPQHF	TGCGCCAGCAGCCAAGATAGACAGGGGAGGCAGCCCCAGCATTTT
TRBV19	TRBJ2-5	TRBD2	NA	CASSIGPLAGVQETQYF	TGTGCCAGTAGTATAGGGCCACTAGCGGGAGTCCAAGAGACCCAGTACTTC
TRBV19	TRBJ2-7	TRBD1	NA	CASSPDREKEQYF	TGTGCCAGTAGTCCCGACAGGGAGAAGGAGCAGTACTTC
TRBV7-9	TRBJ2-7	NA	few	CASSSDTDEQYF	TGTGCCAGCAGCTCCGACACAGACGAGCAGTACTTC
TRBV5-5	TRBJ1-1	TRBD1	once	CASSDRVILIEAFF	TGTGCCAGCTCGGACAGGGTCATACTTATTGAAGCTTTCTTT
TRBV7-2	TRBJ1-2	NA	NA	CASSPDRRYGYTF	TGTGCCAGCAGCCCCGACAGGCGCTATGGCTACACCTTC
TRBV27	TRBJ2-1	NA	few	CASSPRQGGNEQFF	TGTGCCAGCAGTCCAAGGCAAGGGGGTAATGAGCAGTTCTTC
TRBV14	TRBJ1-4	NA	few	CASSQDWRAEQLFF	TGTGCCAGCAGCCAAGACTGGCGGGCAGAACAACTGTTTTTT
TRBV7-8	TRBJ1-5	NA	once	CASSHGQGGYQPQHF	TGTGCCAGCAGCCATGGTCAGGGCGGCTATCAGCCCCAGCATTTT
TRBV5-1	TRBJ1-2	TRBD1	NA	CASSLMGTGQYGYTF	TGCGCCAGCAGCTTGATGGGGACAGGGCAATATGGCTACACCTTC
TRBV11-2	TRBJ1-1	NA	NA	CASSSPLKNTEAFF	TGTGCCAGCAGCTCCCCTCTTAAGAACACTGAAGCTTTCTTT
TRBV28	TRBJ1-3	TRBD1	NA	CASSPIGQGSGNTIYF	TGTGCCAGCAGCCCCATTGGACAGGGATCCGGAAACACCATATATTTT
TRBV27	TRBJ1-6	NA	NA	CASSFQGGASPLHF	TGTGCCAGCAGTTTCCAGGGTGGTGCTTCACCCCTCCACTTT
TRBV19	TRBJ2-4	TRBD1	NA	CASSPGDSKGDIQYF	TGTGCCAGTAGTCCTGGGGACAGCAAAGGAGACATTCAGTACTTC
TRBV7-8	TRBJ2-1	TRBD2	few	CASSSRRLADNEQFF	TGTGCCAGCAGCTCCAGGCGGCTAGCGGACAATGAGCAGTTCTTC
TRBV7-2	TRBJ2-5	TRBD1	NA	CASSKHLRTGFDETQYF	TGTGCCAGCAGTAAACACCTCAGGACAGGGTTCGACGAGACCCAGTACTTC
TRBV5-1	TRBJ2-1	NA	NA	CASSPHTGWGANEQFF	TGCGCCAGCAGCCCGCATACAGGGTGGGGTGCCAATGAGCAGTTCTTC
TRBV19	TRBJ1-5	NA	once	CASTMGQGGNQPQHF	TGTGCCAGTACCATGGGGCAGGGTGGGAACCAGCCCCAGCATTTT
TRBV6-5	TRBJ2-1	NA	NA	CASSNTGPPYNEQFF	TGTGCCAGCAGTAATACAGGCCCCCCTTACAATGAGCAGTTCTTC
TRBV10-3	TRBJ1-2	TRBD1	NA	CAIRLRQGDRYGYTF	TGTGCCATCCGCTTGAGACAGGGAGACAGATATGGCTACACCTTC
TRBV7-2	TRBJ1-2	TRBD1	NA	CASSSDRALSGYTF	TGTGCCAGCAGCTCCGACAGGGCCCTCTCTGGCTACACCTTC
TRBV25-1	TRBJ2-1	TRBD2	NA	CASSERTSGSFGNEQFF	TGTGCCAGCAGTGAAAGGACTAGCGGGAGCTTTGGCAATGAGCAGTTCTTC
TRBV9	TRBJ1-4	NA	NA	CASSPSAGIVYEKLFF	TGTGCCAGCAGCCCAAGTGCAGGGATCGTGTATGAAAAACTGTTTTTT
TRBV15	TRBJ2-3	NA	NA	CATSRDKETADTQYF	TGTGCCACCAGCAGAGACAAGGAGACTGCAGATACGCAGTATTTT
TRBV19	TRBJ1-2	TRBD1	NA	CASSIEDRERNYGYTF	TGTGCCAGTAGTATCGAGGACAGGGAGAGGAACTATGGCTACACCTTC
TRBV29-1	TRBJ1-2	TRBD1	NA	CSVDSGSQQGLYGYTF	TGCAGCGTCGACTCGGGGAGTCAACAGGGGCTCTATGGCTACACCTTC
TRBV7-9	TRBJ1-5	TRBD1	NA	CASSSFPRDRGTQPQHF	TGTGCCAGCAGCTCTTTCCCCCGGGACAGGGGAACTCAGCCCCAGCATTTT
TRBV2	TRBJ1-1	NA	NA	CASRAGGRSTEAFF	TGTGCCAGCAGGGCGGGGGGGCGGAGTACTGAAGCTTTCTTT
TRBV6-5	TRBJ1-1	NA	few	CASRRAVAAEAFF	TGTGCCAGCAGACGGGCCGTAGCGGCTGAAGCTTTCTTT
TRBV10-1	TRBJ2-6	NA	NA	CASSEGGSGANVLTF	TGCGCCAGCAGCGAAGGGGGCTCTGGGGCCAACGTCCTGACTTTC
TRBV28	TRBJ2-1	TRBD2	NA	CASSDYWTSGSELGQFF	TGTGCCAGCAGTGATTATTGGACTAGCGGGTCCGAGTTAGGGCAGTTCTTC
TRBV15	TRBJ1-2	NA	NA	CATSSQDGGYTF	TGTGCCACCAGCAGTCAGGATGGTGGCTACACCTTC
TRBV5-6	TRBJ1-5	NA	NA	CASSLAGQTDLSNQPQHF	TGTGCCAGCAGCTTGGCCGGACAGACCGACTTGAGCAATCAGCCCCAGCATTTT
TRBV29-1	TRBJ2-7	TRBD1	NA	CSVNPPSLRGSLCEQYF	TGCAGCGTTAACCCACCCTCTCTCAGGGGGAGCCTCTGTGAGCAGTACTTC
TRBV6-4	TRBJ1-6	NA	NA	CASRNRADSPLHF	TGTGCCAGCAGGAACAGGGCGGATTCACCCCTCCACTTT
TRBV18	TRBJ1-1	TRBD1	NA	CASSQGDSLNTEAFF	TGTGCCAGCTCACAGGGGGACAGTTTGAACACTGAAGCTTTCTTT
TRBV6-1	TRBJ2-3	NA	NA	CASSDVTDSTDTQYF	TGTGCCAGCAGTGACGTGACAGATTCCACAGATACGCAGTATTTT
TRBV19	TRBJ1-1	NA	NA	CASRDMPGTEAFF	TGTGCCAGCCGGGACATGCCGGGGACTGAAGCTTTCTTT
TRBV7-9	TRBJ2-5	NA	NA	CASSFEAALRKETQYF	TGTGCCAGCAGCTTTGAGGCCGCTCTTAGGAAAGAGACCCAGTACTTC
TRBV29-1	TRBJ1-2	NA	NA	CSVGEGDYGYTF	TGCAGCGTCGGCGAAGGGGACTATGGCTACACCTTC